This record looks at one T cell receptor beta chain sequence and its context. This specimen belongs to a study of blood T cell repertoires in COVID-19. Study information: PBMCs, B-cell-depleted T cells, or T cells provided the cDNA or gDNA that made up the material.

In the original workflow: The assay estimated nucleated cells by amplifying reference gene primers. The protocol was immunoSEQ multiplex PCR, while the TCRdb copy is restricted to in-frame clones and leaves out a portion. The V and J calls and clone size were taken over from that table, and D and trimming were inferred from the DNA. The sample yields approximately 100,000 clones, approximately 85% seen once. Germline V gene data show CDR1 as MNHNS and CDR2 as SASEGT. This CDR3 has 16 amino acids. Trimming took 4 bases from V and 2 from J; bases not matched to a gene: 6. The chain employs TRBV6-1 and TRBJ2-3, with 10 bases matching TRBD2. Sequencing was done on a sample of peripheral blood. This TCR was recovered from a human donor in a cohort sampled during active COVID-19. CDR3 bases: TGTGCCAGCAGTGGCATAGCGGGGGGTCACACAGATACGCAGTATTTT. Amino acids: CASSGIAGGHTDTQYF.